What follows describes a single T cell receptor beta chain. The antigen is unknown. The donors were healthy bone marrow donors. The data were taken from a study of cytomegalovirus exposure and HLA in healthy donors. Study results and caveats: Per a later analysis, 18,000 or so TCR beta sequences showed association with HLA alleles at 0.05 false discovery rate. A later analysis showed TCR association rates differing by HLA locus, peaking at DRB1 and lowest at HLA-C.

Germline assignment: CDR1 SGHDT and CDR2 YYEEEE. CDR3 length: 14 residues. V shed 2 bases, J shed 6 bases, and the junction held 4 bases outside the gene matches. The PCR employed 60 Vbeta primers together with 13 Jbeta primers. Assay used: immunoSEQ multiplex PCR; TCRdb lists only in-frame clones, some missing. The sample lists hundreds of thousands of clones, roughly 90% occurring once. The chain is built from TRBV5-6 and TRBJ1-2, with 10 bases aligning to TRBD1. The TCR was taken from a young woman in good health and CMV-seronegative. Sample: PBMCs. The CDR3 here is CASSLGTGADGYTF. CDR3 bases: TGTGCCAGCAGCTTAGGGACAGGGGCGGATGGCTACACCTTC.